A single count supports the clone carrying this T cell receptor beta chain. This sample was included in a study of low-dose radiotherapy and immunotherapy resistance in tumors. Study summary: With fractions of 0.5 Gy given every 2 weeks, Cohort 1 accumulated a total of 6.5 Gy.

V dropped 4 bases and J dropped 2 bases, with 0 bases sitting between them. CDR3 size: 11 residues. TRAV- and TRBV-specific primers primed first-strand cDNA, covering alpha and beta chains. A roughly 20-cycle PCR with a constant-region primer and V-primer adapter amplified TCRs. In vitro transcription served to amplify the isolated mRNA. TCRdb analysed the reads with MiXCR anew, one entry per CDR3 protein. The sample carries over 9,000 distinct CDR3 sequences, 40% to 55% recorded once. Donors received a regimen that comprised nivolumab, ipilimumab, aspirin, low-dose cyclophosphamide and low-dose radiotherapy.

The chain uses TRBV12-3 or TRBV12-4 and TRBJ2-4; no definite D call. The receptor was isolated from a human donor with advanced metastatic prostate, ovarian, gallbladder or colorectal cancer (not recorded which). This table probably holds off-target reads from a library built for another chain. CDR3 bases: TGTGCCAGCAGTTCCAAAAACATTCAGTACTTC. It encodes CASSSKNIQYF.